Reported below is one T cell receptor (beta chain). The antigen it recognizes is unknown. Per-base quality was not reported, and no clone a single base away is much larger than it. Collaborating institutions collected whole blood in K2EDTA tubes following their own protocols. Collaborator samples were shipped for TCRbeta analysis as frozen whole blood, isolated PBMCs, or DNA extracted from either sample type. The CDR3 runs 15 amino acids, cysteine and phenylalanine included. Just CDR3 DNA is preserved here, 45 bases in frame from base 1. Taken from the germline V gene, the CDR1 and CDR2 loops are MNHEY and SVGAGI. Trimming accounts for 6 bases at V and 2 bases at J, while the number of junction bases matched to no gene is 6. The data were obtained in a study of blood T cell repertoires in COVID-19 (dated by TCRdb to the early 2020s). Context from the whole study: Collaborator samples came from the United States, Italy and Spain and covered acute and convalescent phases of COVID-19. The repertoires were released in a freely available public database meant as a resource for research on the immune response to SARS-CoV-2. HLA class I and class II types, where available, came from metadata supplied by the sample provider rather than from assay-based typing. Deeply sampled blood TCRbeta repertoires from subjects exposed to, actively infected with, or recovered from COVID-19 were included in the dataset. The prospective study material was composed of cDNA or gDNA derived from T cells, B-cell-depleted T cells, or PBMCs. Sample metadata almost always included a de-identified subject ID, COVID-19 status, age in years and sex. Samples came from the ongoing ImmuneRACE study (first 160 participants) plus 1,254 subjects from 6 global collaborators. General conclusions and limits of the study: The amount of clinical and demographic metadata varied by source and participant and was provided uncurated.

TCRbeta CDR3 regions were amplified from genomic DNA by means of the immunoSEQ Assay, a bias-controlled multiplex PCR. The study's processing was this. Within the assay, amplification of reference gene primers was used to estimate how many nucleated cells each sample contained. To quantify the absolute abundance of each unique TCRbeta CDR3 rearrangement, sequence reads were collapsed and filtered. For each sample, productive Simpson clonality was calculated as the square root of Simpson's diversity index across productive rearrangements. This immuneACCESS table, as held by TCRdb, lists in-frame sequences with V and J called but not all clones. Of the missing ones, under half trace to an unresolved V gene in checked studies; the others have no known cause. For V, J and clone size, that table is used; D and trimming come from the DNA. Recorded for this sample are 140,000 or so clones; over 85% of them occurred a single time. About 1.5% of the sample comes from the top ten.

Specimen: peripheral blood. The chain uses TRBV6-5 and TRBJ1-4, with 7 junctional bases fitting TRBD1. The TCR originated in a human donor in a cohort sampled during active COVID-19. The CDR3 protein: CASRERQGTNEKLFF. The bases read TGTGCCAGCAGGGAGCGACAGGGTACTAATGAAAAACTGTTTTTT.